The following is a TCR beta chain sequence with its context. The antigen is unknown. These data come from a study of cytomegalovirus exposure and HLA in healthy donors. The CDR3 length is 16 residues. From germline, CDR1 is SQVTM and CDR2 ANQGSEA. Assay used: immunoSEQ multiplex PCR; TCRdb lists only in-frame clones, some missing. The sample lists 100,000 or so clones, around 90% occurring once. General study points: Published work reported that the classifier diagnosed cytomegalovirus status with high specificity and sensitivity.

The chain links TRBV29-1 to TRBJ2-3, with D tentatively TRBD1 (6 bases). The source is a woman between 25 and 40 years old in good health and CMV-seronegative. The sequenced sample consisted of PBMCs. CDR3 nucleotides: TGCAGTTCAAGCCAGTTGTCAGGGGCCGGGGCAGATACGCAGTATTTT. Translated: CSSSQLSGAGADTQYF.